Shown below are 10 T cell receptor beta chains from a single sample sequenced in a study of Graves' ophthalmopathy and Graves' hyperthyroidism (dated by TCRdb to 2017 to 2018). Sequencing instrument: Illumina HiSeq 2000. For repertoire sequencing, the TCR beta CDR3 regions were amplified from RNA transcripts. A first-round RT-PCR used HTBI primers with the Qiagen OneStep RT-PCR kit, followed by a second-round multiplex PCR, size selection and purification. TCRdb reprocessed the public reads (quality trimming at Q25 with fastp, clone calling with MiXCR) and kept in-frame beta chains. Records with the same CDR3 protein are collapsed into one entry carrying the most frequent genes and DNA. Counted in this sample were around 1.1 million distinct CDR3 sequences; less than 45% of them appeared once. The top ten clones comprise approximately 10% of the sample. The sequenced sample consisted of peripheral blood or thyroid tissue (not recorded which). Receptors were obtained from an adult man with Graves' hyperthyroidism.

The V call is TRBV7-7, the J call TRBJ2-5, with D possibly TRBD1 on 5 matching bases. The CDR3 covers 15 residues. V was clipped by 4 bases and J by 0 bases, with 12 bases between them. CDR1 and CDR2 from the germline V gene are SSHAT and FNYEAQ (reference sequence). CDR3 bases: TGTGCCAGCAGCTCACCAGGGCGGCACCAAGAGACCCAGTACTTC. It specifies CASSSPGRHQETQYF.

CDR3 coding DNA: TGCGCCAGCAGCTTGTACCCGCAAGCGGACCAAGAGACCCAGTACTTC. This translates into CASSLYPQADQETQYF. This chain joins TRBV5-1 and TRBJ2-5; D is possibly TRBD2 (5 bases). V was cut by 1 base and J by 0 bases, with 13 bases left in between. The CDR3 loop spans 16 amino acids. The germline CDR1 and CDR2 sequences are SGHRS and YFSETQ.

Regarding this clonotype: A read error may be the cause here, since a much bigger clone is one base away. The chain combines TRBV7-2 with TRBJ2-7; maybe TRBD1 (6 bases). The germline V gene has CDR1 SGHTA and CDR2 FQGNSA. The CDR3 totals 15 residues. Here the CDR3 DNA reads TGTGCCAGCAGCTTAGCTGTCTTAACAGGGTACGAGCGGTACTTC. Amino acid sequence: CASSLAVLTGYERYF.

The chain joins TRBV11-2 to TRBJ2-7; TRBD1 is a possible D gene (6 bases). Germline CDR1 SGHAT, CDR2 FQNNGV. V was cut by 7 bases and J by 4 bases, with 14 bases left in between. This CDR3 comprises 13 residues. The CDR3 nucleotides are TGTGCCAGCACTTACGGGCAGGGGTACGAGCAGTACTTC. Translated, it gives CASTYGQGYEQYF.

The chain joins TRBV29-1 to TRBJ2-7; D is ambiguous. The CDR3 has 15 amino acids. The V end lost 4 bases, the J end lost 1 base, and 17 bases lay between the germline ends. From germline, CDR1 is SQVTM and CDR2 ANQGSEA. As DNA, the CDR3 is TGCAGCGTTGTTAGTCGGGCCGGCCTATCCTACGAGCAGTACTTC. Residues: CSVVSRAGLSYEQYF.

The J gene is TRBJ1-1, the V gene TRBV15; maybe TRBD1 (5 bases). CDR3 length: 15 residues. Trimming left V 1 base short and J 1 base short, with 10 bases between. Per the germline V gene, CDR1 is LNHNV and CDR2 is YYDKDF (reference sequence). The CDR3 coding sequence is TGTGCCACCAGCAGAGCAGGGACCCCGAACACTGAAGCTTTCTTT. Translation gives CATSRAGTPNTEAFF.

Notes on this clonotype: This sequence may be a read error, since a much larger clone differs from it by one base. As the CDR3 is not closed by the conserved phenylalanine or tryptophan, this likely results from a read error. The chain combines TRBV5-1 with TRBJ1-4; 11 bases match TRBD1. The CDR3 covers 15 residues. CDR1 and CDR2 from the germline V gene are SGHRS and YFSETQ. V was clipped by 3 bases and J by 8 bases; unmatched bases: 6. The CDR3 DNA reads as TGCGCCAGCAGCTCGGAGGGACAGGGGGGGGAAAAACTGTTTCTT. Encoded protein: CASSSEGQGGEKLFL.

Only a few counts were recorded for this clonotype. This rearrangement joins TRBV11-2 to TRBJ1-3, with D unresolved. CDR1 and CDR2 from the germline V gene are SGHAT and FQNNGV. The V end lost 1 base, the J end lost 3 bases, and 7 bases lay between the germline ends. This CDR3 has 14 amino acids. The CDR3 region is CASSLGEIGNTIYF. DNA of the CDR3: TGTGCCAGCAGCTTAGGAGAGATTGGAAACACCATATATTTT. The full variable domain, rest sourced from reference TRBV11-2 and TRBJ1-3, is EAGVAQSPRYKIIEKRQSVAFWCNPISGHATLYWYQQILGQGPKLLIQFQNNGVVDDSQLPKDRFSAERLKGVDSTLKIQPAKLEDSAVYLCASSLGEIGNTIYFGEGSWLTVV.

This clonotype was observed many times. CDR3 in amino acids: CSASPSYGTYEQYF. The CDR3 DNA follows: TGCAGTGCTAGTCCCTCATACGGAACCTACGAGCAGTACTTC. The chain is built from TRBV20-1 and TRBJ2-7, with no clear D. V dropped 3 bases and J dropped 2 bases, with 14 bases sitting between them. The CDR3 loop spans 14 amino acids. The germline gives CDR1 DFQATT, CDR2 SNEGSKA (reference sequence).

This clonotype has only a few counts. J is TRBJ2-7 and V is TRBV6-2 or TRBV6-3; D is undetermined. Trimming pared 4 bases from V and 7 bases from J, leaving 14 bases between. This CDR3 comprises 13 residues. Germline assignment: CDR1 MNHEY and CDR2 SVGEGT. In nucleotides, the CDR3 is TGTGCCAGCAGTTTCTCGGAACACGGAGAGCAGTACTTC. It is translated as CASSFSEHGEQYF.